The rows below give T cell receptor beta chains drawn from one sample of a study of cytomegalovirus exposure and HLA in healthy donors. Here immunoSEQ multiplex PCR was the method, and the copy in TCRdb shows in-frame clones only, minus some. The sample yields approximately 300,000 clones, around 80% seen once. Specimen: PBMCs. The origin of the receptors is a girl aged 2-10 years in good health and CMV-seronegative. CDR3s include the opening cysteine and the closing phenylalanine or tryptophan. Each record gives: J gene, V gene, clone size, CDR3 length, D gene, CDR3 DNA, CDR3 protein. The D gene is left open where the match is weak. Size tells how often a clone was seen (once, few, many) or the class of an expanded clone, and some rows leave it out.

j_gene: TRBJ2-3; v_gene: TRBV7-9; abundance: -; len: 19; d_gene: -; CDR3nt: TGTGCCAGCAGCTTCCCAACCCCGACAAGGGGCTGGGAAACAGATACGCAGTATTTT; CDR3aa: CASSFPTPTRGWETDTQYF
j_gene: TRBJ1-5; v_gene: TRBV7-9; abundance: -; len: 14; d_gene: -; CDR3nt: TGTGCCAGCAGCTTAGACGCAGGGAATCAGCCCCAGCATTTT; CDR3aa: CASSLDAGNQPQHF
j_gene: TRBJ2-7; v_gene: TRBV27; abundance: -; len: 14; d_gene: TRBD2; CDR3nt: TGTGCCAGCAGTGGGGGGACTAGCGCCTACGAGCAGTACTTC; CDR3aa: CASSGGTSAYEQYF
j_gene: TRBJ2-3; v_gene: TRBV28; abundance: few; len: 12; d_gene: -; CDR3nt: TGTGCCAGCAGTTCCCCGGGAGATACGCAGTATTTT; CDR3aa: CASSSPGDTQYF
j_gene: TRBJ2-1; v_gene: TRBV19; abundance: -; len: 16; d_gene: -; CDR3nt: TGTGCCACCACCCCCAGGGGTGCGAGGGAGGGCAATGAGCAGTTCTTC; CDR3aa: CATTPRGAREGNEQFF
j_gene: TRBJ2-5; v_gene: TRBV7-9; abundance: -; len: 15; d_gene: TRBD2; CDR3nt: TGTGCCAGCAGCCCCGGCGGGGGGCCCCCGGAGACCCAGTACTTC; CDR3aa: CASSPGGGPPETQYF
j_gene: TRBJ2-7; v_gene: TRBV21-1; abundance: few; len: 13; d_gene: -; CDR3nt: TGTGCCAGCACCTATGGGCCAAGATACGAGCAGTACTTC; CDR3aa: CASTYGPRYEQYF
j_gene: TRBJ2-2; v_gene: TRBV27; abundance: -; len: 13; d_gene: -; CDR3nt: TGTGCCAGCAGTTTATCGAGGGTCGGGGAGCTGTTTTTT; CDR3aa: CASSLSRVGELFF
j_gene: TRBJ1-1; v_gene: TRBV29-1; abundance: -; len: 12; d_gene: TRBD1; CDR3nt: TGCAGCGTGGGACAGGGGGTATATGAAGCTTTCTTT; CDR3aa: CSVGQGVYEAFF
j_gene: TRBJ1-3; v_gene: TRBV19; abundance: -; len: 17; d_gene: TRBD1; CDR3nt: TGTGCCAGTAGTACCCGACGGACAGGTAGTCTCGGCCCCACCATATATTTT; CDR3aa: CASSTRRTGSLGPTIYF
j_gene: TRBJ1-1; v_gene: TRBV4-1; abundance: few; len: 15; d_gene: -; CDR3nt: TGCGCCAGCAACCAAGTTGAGGACAGGAACACTGAAGCTTTCTTT; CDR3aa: CASNQVEDRNTEAFF
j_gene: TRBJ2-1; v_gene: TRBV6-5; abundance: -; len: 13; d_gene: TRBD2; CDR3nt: TGTGCCAGCAGCCGGACTAGCCGCAATGAGCAGTTCTTC; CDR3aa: CASSRTSRNEQFF
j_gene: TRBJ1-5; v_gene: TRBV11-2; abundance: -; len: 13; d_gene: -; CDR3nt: TGTGCCAGCAGCTTAGGCAGACTTCAGCCCCAGCATTTT; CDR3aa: CASSLGRLQPQHF
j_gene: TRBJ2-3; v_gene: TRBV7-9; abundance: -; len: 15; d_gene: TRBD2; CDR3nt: TGTGCCAGCAGCTGGAGACTAGCGGGAGCAGATACGCAGTATTTT; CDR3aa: CASSWRLAGADTQYF
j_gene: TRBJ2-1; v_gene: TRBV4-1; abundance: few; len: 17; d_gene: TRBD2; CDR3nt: TGCGCCAGCAGCCAAGATCGTGGCCAGCGGGGAGTCAATGAGCAGTTCTTC; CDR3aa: CASSQDRGQRGVNEQFF
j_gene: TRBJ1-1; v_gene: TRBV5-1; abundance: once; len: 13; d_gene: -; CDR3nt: TGCGCCAGCAGCTTGGACGGGTTAGCTGAAGCTTTCTTT; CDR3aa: CASSLDGLAEAFF
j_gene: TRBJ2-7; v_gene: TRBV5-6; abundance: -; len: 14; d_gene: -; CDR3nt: TGTGCCAGCAGCCGTAAATACCCCGTTTACGAGCAGTACTTC; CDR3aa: CASSRKYPVYEQYF
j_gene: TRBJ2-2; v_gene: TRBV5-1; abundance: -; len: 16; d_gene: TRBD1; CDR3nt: TGCGCCAGCAGCTCTCGCGTGGACAGGGTTGGCGGGGAGCTGTTTTTT; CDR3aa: CASSSRVDRVGGELFF
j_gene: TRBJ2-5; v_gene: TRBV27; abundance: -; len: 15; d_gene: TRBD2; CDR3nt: TGTGCCAGCAGCTTCGGACTAGCGGGACAAGAGACCCAGTACTTC; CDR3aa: CASSFGLAGQETQYF
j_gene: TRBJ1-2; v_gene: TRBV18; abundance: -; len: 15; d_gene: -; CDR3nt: TGTGCCAGCTCACTAACATCGACATCAAACTATGGCTACACCTTC; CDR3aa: CASSLTSTSNYGYTF
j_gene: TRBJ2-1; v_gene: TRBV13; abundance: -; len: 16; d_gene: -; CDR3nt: TGTGCCAGCAGCTCCTTCCGAGATTTTAACTACAATGAGCAGTTCTTC; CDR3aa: CASSSFRDFNYNEQFF
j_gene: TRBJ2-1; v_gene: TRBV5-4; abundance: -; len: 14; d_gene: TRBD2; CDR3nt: TGTGCCAGCAGCTCGGGACTAGCTGAGAATGAGCAGTTCTTC; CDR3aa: CASSSGLAENEQFF
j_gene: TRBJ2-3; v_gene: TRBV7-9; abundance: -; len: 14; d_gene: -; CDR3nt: TGTGCCAGCAGCCCTCGAGGACTCACAGATACGCAGTATTTT; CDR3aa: CASSPRGLTDTQYF
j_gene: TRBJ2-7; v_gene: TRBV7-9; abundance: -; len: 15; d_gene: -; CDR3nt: TGTGCCAGCAGGTCATATGACAGGCCCTCCTACGAGCAGTACTTC; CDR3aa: CASRSYDRPSYEQYF
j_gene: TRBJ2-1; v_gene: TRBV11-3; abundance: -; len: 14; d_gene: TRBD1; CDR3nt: TGTGCCAGCAGCCGGGACAGCTCCTACAATGAGCAGTTCTTC; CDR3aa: CASSRDSSYNEQFF
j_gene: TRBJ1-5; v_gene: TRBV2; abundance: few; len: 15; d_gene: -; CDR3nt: TGTGCCAGCAGTGAAATAGCCAGGGGTAATCAGCCCCAGCATTTT; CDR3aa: CASSEIARGNQPQHF
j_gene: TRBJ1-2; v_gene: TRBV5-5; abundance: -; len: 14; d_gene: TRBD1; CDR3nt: TGTGCCAGCAGCTCCGTACAGGGGCACTATGGCTACACCTTC; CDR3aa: CASSSVQGHYGYTF
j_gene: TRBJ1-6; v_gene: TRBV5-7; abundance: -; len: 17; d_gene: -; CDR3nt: TGTGCCAGCAGCTCCGATAGGCGGCGGGAGAGCAATTCACCCCTCCACTTT; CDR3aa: CASSSDRRRESNSPLHF
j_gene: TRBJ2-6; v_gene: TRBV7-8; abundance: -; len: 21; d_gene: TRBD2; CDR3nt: TGTGCCAGCAGCCCAACCCGCCCGGGCGGGAGGGCCGTCCCCGGGGCCAACGTCCTGACTTTC; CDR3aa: CASSPTRPGGRAVPGANVLTF
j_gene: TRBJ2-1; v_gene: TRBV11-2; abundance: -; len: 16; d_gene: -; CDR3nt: TGTGCCAGCAGCTTACCCCGGGTGGGCTCCTACAATGAGCAGTTCTTC; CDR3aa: CASSLPRVGSYNEQFF
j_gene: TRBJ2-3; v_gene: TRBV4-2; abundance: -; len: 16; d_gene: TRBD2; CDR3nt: TGTGCCAGCAGCCAAGACGAGGCGGGGGGGCTAGATACGCAGTATTTT; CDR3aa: CASSQDEAGGLDTQYF
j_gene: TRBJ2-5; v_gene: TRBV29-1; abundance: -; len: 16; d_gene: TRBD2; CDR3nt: TGCAGCGTTGCCCAACTAGCGGGAGTAGAGGGAGAGACCCAGTACTTC; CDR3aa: CSVAQLAGVEGETQYF
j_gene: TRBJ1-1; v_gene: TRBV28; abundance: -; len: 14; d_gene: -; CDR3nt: TGTGCCAGCAGTTTATTCCTGGAGGGGACGAGAGCTTTCTTT; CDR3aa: CASSLFLEGTRAFF
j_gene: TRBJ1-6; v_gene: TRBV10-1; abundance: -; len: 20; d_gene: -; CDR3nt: TGCGCCAGCAACTCCCAATACAGGAAACCCTGGAGCTCCTATAATTCACCCCTCCACTTT; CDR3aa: CASNSQYRKPWSSYNSPLHF
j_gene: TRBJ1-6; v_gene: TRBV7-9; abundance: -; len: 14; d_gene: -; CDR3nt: TGTGCCAGCAGTTCCATTACGGATAATTCACCCCTCCACTTT; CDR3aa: CASSSITDNSPLHF
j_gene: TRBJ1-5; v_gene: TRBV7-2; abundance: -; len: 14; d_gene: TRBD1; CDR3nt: TGTGCCAGCAGCTTAGAAAGGGACAGTCAGCCCCAGCATTTT; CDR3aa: CASSLERDSQPQHF
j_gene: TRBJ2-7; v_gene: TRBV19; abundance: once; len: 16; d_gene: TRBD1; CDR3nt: TGTGCCAGTAGTATGGTCCCGGGACAGGGGGCCTACGAGCAGTACTTC; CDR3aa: CASSMVPGQGAYEQYF
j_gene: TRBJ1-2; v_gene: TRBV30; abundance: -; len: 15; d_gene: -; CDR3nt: TGTGCCTGGCTCTTGGGGGGTACACCTTCCTATGGCTACACCTTC; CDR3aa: CAWLLGGTPSYGYTF
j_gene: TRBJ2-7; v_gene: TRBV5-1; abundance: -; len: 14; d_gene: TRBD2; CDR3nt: TGCGCCAGCAGCTTGAGCCTAGCGGAGTACGAGCAGTACTTC; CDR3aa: CASSLSLAEYEQYF
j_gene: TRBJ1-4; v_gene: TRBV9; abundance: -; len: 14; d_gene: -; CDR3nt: TGTGCCAGCAGCGTAGCAGGCACGAATGAAAAACTGTTTTTT; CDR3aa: CASSVAGTNEKLFF
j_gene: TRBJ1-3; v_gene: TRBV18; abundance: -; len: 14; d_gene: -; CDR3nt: TGTGCCAGCTCACCACCTAATCGGGGAAACACCATATATTTT; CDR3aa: CASSPPNRGNTIYF
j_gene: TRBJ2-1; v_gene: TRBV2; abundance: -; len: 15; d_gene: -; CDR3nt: TGTGCCAGCAGTGGACAGGCGGGGGATAACAATGAGCAGTTCTTC; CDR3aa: CASSGQAGDNNEQFF
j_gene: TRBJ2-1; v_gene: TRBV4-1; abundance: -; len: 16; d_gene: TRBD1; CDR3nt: TGCGCCAGCAGCCCCCAGGGGGCGCTTAGGTACAATGAGCAGTTCTTC; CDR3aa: CASSPQGALRYNEQFF
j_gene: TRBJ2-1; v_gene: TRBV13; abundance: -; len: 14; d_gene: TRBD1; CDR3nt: TGTGCCAGCAGGCGACAGGGGGCGCAAAATGAGCAGTTCTTC; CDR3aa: CASRRQGAQNEQFF
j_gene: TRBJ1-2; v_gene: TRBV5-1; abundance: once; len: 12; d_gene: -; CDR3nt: TGCGCCAGCAATTCAGGGTTGGGAGGCTACACCTTC; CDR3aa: CASNSGLGGYTF